This is a list of T cell receptor beta chains from one sample in a study of shared clonotypes between healthy human individuals. Libraries were prepared by immunoSEQ multiplex PCR; TCRdb keeps only in-frame clonotypes and omits some of them. Altogether fewer than 2.5 million clones are present, under 95% being singletons, with the ten largest covering 0.36%. The material sequenced was naive CD4+ T cells from PBMCs. These receptors were taken from a man between 18 and 35 years old in good health. Some clones in this sample may be carry-over from other donors' samples. Both conserved end residues are part of each CDR3. The order of the fields is D gene, J gene, CDR3 length, clone size, V gene, CDR3 protein, CDR3 DNA. A D gene is named only where the DNA matches it firmly. Expanded clones get a size class; other rows say once, few or many, or leave the size out.

d_call: -
j_call: TRBJ1-6
cdr3_length: 15
clone_size: -
v_call: TRBV18
cdr3_aa: CASSPLIRANSPLHF
cdr3_nt: TGTGCCAGCTCACCATTAATCAGGGCCAATTCACCCCTCCACTTT

d_call: -
j_call: TRBJ1-5
cdr3_length: 14
clone_size: -
v_call: TRBV11-3
cdr3_aa: CASSFSQFNQPQHF
cdr3_nt: TGTGCCAGCAGCTTTTCCCAGTTCAATCAGCCCCAGCATTTT

d_call: TRBD1
j_call: TRBJ1-5
cdr3_length: 15
clone_size: few
v_call: TRBV7-9
cdr3_aa: CASSQGDSSNQPQHF
cdr3_nt: TGTGCCAGCAGCCAAGGGGACAGCTCTAATCAGCCCCAGCATTTT

d_call: TRBD1
j_call: TRBJ2-7
cdr3_length: 15
clone_size: -
v_call: TRBV6-6
cdr3_aa: CASSYEGQGFYEQYF
cdr3_nt: TGTGCCAGCAGTTACGAGGGACAGGGTTTTTACGAGCAGTACTTC

d_call: -
j_call: TRBJ2-1
cdr3_length: 15
clone_size: -
v_call: TRBV5-1
cdr3_aa: CASSGYIAANNEQFF
cdr3_nt: TGCGCCAGCAGCGGCTATATAGCGGCTAACAATGAGCAGTTCTTC

d_call: TRBD2
j_call: TRBJ2-1
cdr3_length: 16
clone_size: -
v_call: TRBV4-3
cdr3_aa: CASSQDWLAGGPGQFF
cdr3_nt: TGCGCCAGCAGCCAAGATTGGCTAGCGGGAGGCCCGGGGCAGTTCTTC

d_call: -
j_call: TRBJ2-7
cdr3_length: 14
clone_size: -
v_call: TRBV6-6
cdr3_aa: CASSSRFLTYEQYF
cdr3_nt: TGTGCCAGCAGTTCCCGATTCCTCACCTACGAGCAGTACTTC

d_call: TRBD1
j_call: TRBJ2-7
cdr3_length: 15
clone_size: -
v_call: TRBV5-6
cdr3_aa: CASSLTGGWRYEQYF
cdr3_nt: TGTGCCAGCAGCCTAACAGGGGGCTGGCGGTACGAGCAGTACTTC

d_call: TRBD1
j_call: TRBJ1-2
cdr3_length: 14
clone_size: -
v_call: TRBV4-2
cdr3_aa: CASSQVEGAKGYTF
cdr3_nt: TGTGCCAGCAGCCAAGTGGAGGGGGCTAAGGGCTACACCTTC

d_call: -
j_call: TRBJ1-5
cdr3_length: 14
clone_size: -
v_call: TRBV19
cdr3_aa: CASSMGKGHQPQHF
cdr3_nt: TGTGCCAGTAGTATGGGAAAGGGTCATCAGCCCCAGCATTTT

d_call: TRBD1
j_call: TRBJ1-4
cdr3_length: 15
clone_size: -
v_call: TRBV11-2
cdr3_aa: CASSLDIPPGQGRFF
cdr3_nt: TGTGCCAGCAGCTTAGACATCCCCCCTGGACAGGGGAGGTTTTTT

d_call: -
j_call: TRBJ1-1
cdr3_length: 14
clone_size: few
v_call: TRBV18
cdr3_aa: CASSSRGGDTEAFF
cdr3_nt: TGTGCCAGCTCATCCAGGGGAGGGGACACTGAAGCTTTCTTT

d_call: TRBD2
j_call: TRBJ2-2
cdr3_length: 16
clone_size: -
v_call: TRBV9
cdr3_aa: CASSRGTSPSTGELFF
cdr3_nt: TGTGCCAGCAGCAGAGGGACTAGCCCAAGCACCGGGGAGCTGTTTTTT

d_call: TRBD1
j_call: TRBJ2-7
cdr3_length: 15
clone_size: -
v_call: TRBV5-6
cdr3_aa: CASSSRQGLASEQYF
cdr3_nt: TGTGCCAGCAGCAGCCGACAGGGCCTAGCTAGCGAGCAGTACTTC

d_call: -
j_call: TRBJ1-3
cdr3_length: 17
clone_size: once
v_call: TRBV19
cdr3_aa: CASSIPQPSTVGNTIYF
cdr3_nt: TGTGCCAGTAGTATCCCTCAGCCTAGTACCGTCGGAAACACCATATATTTT

d_call: -
j_call: TRBJ1-3
cdr3_length: 15
clone_size: -
v_call: TRBV28
cdr3_aa: CASSSAGFSGNTIYF
cdr3_nt: TGTGCCAGCAGTTCGGCAGGGTTCTCTGGAAACACCATATATTTT

d_call: -
j_call: TRBJ1-4
cdr3_length: 13
clone_size: -
v_call: TRBV30
cdr3_aa: CAWSGQPNEKLFF
cdr3_nt: TGTGCCTGGAGTGGCCAGCCGAATGAAAAACTGTTTTTT

d_call: TRBD1
j_call: TRBJ1-1
cdr3_length: 14
clone_size: few
v_call: TRBV7-9
cdr3_aa: CASSSQGLDTEAFF
cdr3_nt: TGTGCCAGCAGCTCACAGGGGTTGGACACTGAAGCTTTCTTT

d_call: -
j_call: TRBJ1-4
cdr3_length: 17
clone_size: -
v_call: TRBV28
cdr3_aa: CASSSLVQPATNEKLFF
cdr3_nt: TGTGCCAGCAGTTCCCTTGTGCAGCCTGCAACTAATGAAAAACTGTTTTTT

d_call: -
j_call: TRBJ2-5
cdr3_length: 14
clone_size: -
v_call: TRBV5-1
cdr3_aa: CASGWVGGTETQYF
cdr3_nt: TGCGCCAGCGGTTGGGTAGGCGGGACGGAGACCCAGTACTTC

d_call: TRBD2
j_call: TRBJ2-3
cdr3_length: 15
clone_size: -
v_call: TRBV28
cdr3_aa: CASSLGRAGTDTQYF
cdr3_nt: TGTGCCAGCAGTTTAGGCCGAGCGGGGACAGATACGCAGTATTTT

d_call: TRBD2
j_call: TRBJ2-7
cdr3_length: 14
clone_size: -
v_call: TRBV28
cdr3_aa: CATYPSGTSYEQYF
cdr3_nt: TGTGCCACATATCCAAGCGGGACCTCCTACGAGCAGTACTTC

d_call: -
j_call: TRBJ2-7
cdr3_length: 14
clone_size: once
v_call: TRBV19
cdr3_aa: CASSMRTPSYEQYF
cdr3_nt: TGTGCCAGTAGTATGAGGACTCCGAGCTACGAGCAGTACTTC

d_call: -
j_call: TRBJ1-5
cdr3_length: 15
clone_size: few
v_call: TRBV5-1
cdr3_aa: CASSLAGQPEQPQHF
cdr3_nt: TGCGCCAGCAGCTTGGCCGGACAGCCTGAACAGCCCCAGCATTTT

d_call: -
j_call: TRBJ1-5
cdr3_length: 18
clone_size: -
v_call: TRBV5-8
cdr3_aa: CASSLGPRSSYSNQPQHF
cdr3_nt: TGTGCCAGCAGCTTGGGTCCTAGGAGCTCTTATAGCAATCAGCCCCAGCATTTT

d_call: -
j_call: TRBJ1-1
cdr3_length: 15
clone_size: once
v_call: TRBV5-1
cdr3_aa: CASTGTGTLNTEAFF
cdr3_nt: TGCGCCAGCACCGGGACGGGAACCTTGAACACTGAAGCTTTCTTT

d_call: -
j_call: TRBJ2-3
cdr3_length: 15
clone_size: -
v_call: TRBV5-1
cdr3_aa: CASSLDQGSTDTQYF
cdr3_nt: TGCGCCAGCAGCTTGGACCAGGGGAGCACAGATACGCAGTATTTT

d_call: -
j_call: TRBJ1-3
cdr3_length: 15
clone_size: -
v_call: TRBV28
cdr3_aa: CASRPGHSTGNTIYF
cdr3_nt: TGTGCCAGCAGGCCAGGACATTCGACCGGAAACACCATATATTTT

d_call: TRBD1
j_call: TRBJ1-1
cdr3_length: 14
clone_size: -
v_call: TRBV18
cdr3_aa: CASSRTGADTEAFF
cdr3_nt: TGTGCCAGCTCGCGGACAGGCGCTGACACTGAAGCTTTCTTT

d_call: TRBD1
j_call: TRBJ2-3
cdr3_length: 16
clone_size: -
v_call: TRBV7-9
cdr3_aa: CASSLPTGGVTDTQYF
cdr3_nt: TGTGCCAGCAGCTTACCAACAGGGGGTGTCACAGATACGCAGTATTTT

d_call: -
j_call: TRBJ2-1
cdr3_length: 14
clone_size: -
v_call: TRBV9
cdr3_aa: CASSVIAGSDEQFF
cdr3_nt: TGTGCCAGCAGCGTAATCGCAGGCAGCGATGAGCAGTTCTTC

d_call: -
j_call: TRBJ1-1
cdr3_length: 15
clone_size: -
v_call: TRBV5-1
cdr3_aa: CASSLALGRNTEAFF
cdr3_nt: TGCGCCAGCAGCTTGGCCCTTGGACGGAACACTGAAGCTTTCTTT